A selection of T cell receptor beta chains follows, all from one sample in a study of response to subunit inactivated influenza vaccine. TCRdb redid the calling of the RT-PCR reads with MiXCR, one entry per CDR3 protein. The sample lists more than 400,000 distinct CDR3 sequences, more than 7% occurring once. Source: PBMCs from blood, taken less than 30 months after vaccination. Source of these receptors: a man in his fifties or sixties who received an inactivated influenza vaccine. The CDR3 runs from the conserved cysteine through the conserved F or W. D genes are given only for firm matches. Only part of the rows carry a size: once, few, many, or a class if the clone is expanded.

d_call	clone_size	v_call	j_call	cdr3_aa	cdr3_nt
-	many	TRBV6-6	TRBJ2-7	CASQLGDSYEQYF	TGTGCCAGCCAACTTGGGGACTCCTACGAGCAGTACTTC
-	many	TRBV29-1	TRBJ1-1	CSVVKNTEAFF	TGCAGCGTTGTGAAGAACACTGAAGCTTTCTTT
TRBD2	-	TRBV5-4	TRBJ2-3	CASSFREVDTQYF	TGTGCCAGCAGCTTCCGGGAGGTAGATACGCAGTATTTT
-	-	TRBV30	TRBJ2-2	CAWKRGPGELFF	TGTGCCTGGAAGAGGGGTCCCGGGGAGCTGTTTTTT
TRBD2	-	TRBV7-8	TRBJ2-2	CASSLNSGGYTGELFF	TGTGCCAGCAGCTTAAATAGCGGGGGCTACACCGGGGAGCTGTTTTTT
-	-	TRBV4-1	TRBJ2-5	CASSQDPRTRTQYF	TGCGCCAGCAGCCAAGATCCTCGGACACGGACCCAGTACTTC
-	many	TRBV7-9	TRBJ1-2	CASSLAPTVNYGYTF	TGTGCCAGCAGCTTAGCTCCGACGGTTAACTATGGCTACACCTTC
TRBD2	few	TRBV4-1	TRBJ2-7	CASSQVILTSQREQYF	TGCGCCAGCAGCCAAGTCATTTTGACTAGCCAGAGGGAGCAGTACTTC
-	-	TRBV12-3/TRBV12-4	TRBJ1-1	CASSLTRMNTEAFF	TGTGCCAGCAGCTTGACACGAATGAACACTGAAGCTTTCTTT
-	-	TRBV15	TRBJ2-5	CATGRDLTGQETQYF	TGTGCCACCGGCAGAGATCTCACCGGCCAAGAGACCCAGTACTTC
-	-	TRBV19	TRBJ2-7	CGAGPPYEQYF	TGTGGGGCAGGGCCCCCCTACGAGCAGTACTTC
TRBD2	few	TRBV5-1	TRBJ2-5	CASSLELAGAETQYF	TGCGCCAGCAGCTTGGAACTAGCGGGGGCCGAGACCCAGTACTTC
-	few	TRBV30	TRBJ1-3	CAWSGLRGTGNTIYF	TGTGCCTGGAGTGGACTTCGGGGAACTGGAAACACCATATATTTT
-	many	TRBV29-1	TRBJ2-1	CSVGLAGAFHEQFF	TGCAGCGTTGGCCTAGCTGGGGCCTTCCATGAGCAGTTCTTC
-	-	TRBV28	TRBJ1-5	CASSLYSPDSNQPQHF	TGTGCCAGCAGTTTATATTCGCCGGATAGCAATCAGCCCCAGCATTTT
-	-	TRBV6-6	TRBJ1-2	CASSSQGAGYTF	TGTGCCAGCAGTTCACAGGGAGCTGGCTACACCTTC
-	-	TRBV5-5	TRBJ2-2	CASSPGLRSGELFF	TGTGCCAGCAGCCCTGGCCTGCGCTCCGGGGAGCTGTTTTTT
-	many	TRBV20-1	TRBJ1-5	CSARASENQPQHF	TGCAGTGCTAGGGCCTCTGAGAATCAGCCCCAGCATTTT
-	-	TRBV10-3	TRBJ1-2	CAISTDRYGYTF	TGTGCCATCAGTACTGACAGATATGGCTACACCTTC
-	few	TRBV12-5	TRBJ1-2	CASGSPTSTYGYTF	TGTGCTAGTGGTTCTCCGACCTCCACCTATGGCTACACCTTC
-	many	TRBV12-3/TRBV12-4	TRBJ2-5	CASSLSPGSGETQYF	TGTGCCAGCAGTTTGTCGCCCGGGAGTGGAGAGACCCAGTACTTC
-	few	TRBV4-3	TRBJ2-3	CASSVTGTASSDTQYF	TGCGCCAGCAGCGTAACCGGGACGGCTAGCTCAGATACGCAGTATTTT
TRBD1	few	TRBV4-2	TRBJ2-7	CASSPLVGQGPSYEQYF	TGTGCCAGCAGCCCCTTGGTTGGACAGGGCCCCTCCTACGAGCAGTACTTC
TRBD2	many	TRBV24-1	TRBJ2-1	CATSSQREITNEQFF	TGTGCCACCAGTTCGCAGCGGGAGATCACCAATGAGCAGTTCTTC